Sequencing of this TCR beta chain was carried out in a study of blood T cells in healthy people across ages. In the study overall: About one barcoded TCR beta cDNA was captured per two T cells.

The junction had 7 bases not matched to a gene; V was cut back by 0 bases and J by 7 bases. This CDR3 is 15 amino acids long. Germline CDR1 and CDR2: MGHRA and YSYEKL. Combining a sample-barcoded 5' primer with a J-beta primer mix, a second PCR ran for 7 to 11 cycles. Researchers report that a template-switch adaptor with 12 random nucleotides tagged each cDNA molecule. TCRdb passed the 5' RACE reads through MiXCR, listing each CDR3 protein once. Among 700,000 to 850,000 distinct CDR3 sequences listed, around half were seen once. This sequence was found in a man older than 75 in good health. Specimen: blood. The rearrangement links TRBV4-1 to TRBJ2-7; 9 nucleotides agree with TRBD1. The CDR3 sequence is CASSQDPGQGNEQYF. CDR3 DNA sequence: TGCGCCAGCAGCCAAGATCCGGGACAGGGCAATGAGCAGTACTTC.